These 30 T cell receptor beta chains originate from one sample sequenced in a study of T cells in Graves' hyperthyroidism and ophthalmopathy (dated by TCRdb to between 2018 and 2021). Library preparation employed multiplex PCR. Sequencing was carried out with an Illumina HiSeq 2000. The TCR beta CDR3 regions were amplified from the RNA transcripts. A first-round RT-PCR of the TCR CDR3 used the HTBI primer set with the Qiagen OneStep RT-PCR kit. TCRdb took the public reads, trimmed them with fastp at Q25, ran MiXCR for clone calling and kept in-frame beta chains. Rows with a matching CDR3 protein are joined into one entry that keeps the most common DNA and genes. Across this sample there are approximately 700,000 distinct CDR3 sequences, with less than 45% seen only once. The top ten clonotypes cover roughly 7.2% of the sample. The sample taken for sequencing was peripheral blood or thyroid tissue (not recorded which). The receptors stem from an adult man with Graves' disease, either hyperthyroidism or ophthalmopathy (not recorded which).

This clonotype was picked up many times. J is TRBJ1-4 and V is TRBV2; D not resolved. Germline V gene data show CDR1 as SNHLY and CDR2 as FYNNEI. The CDR3 covers 14 residues. V dropped 3 bases and J dropped 5 bases, with 10 bases sitting between them. Written as DNA, the CDR3 is TGTGCCAGCAGTGAGGCAGAACTGAATGAAAAACTGTTTTTT. This codes for CASSEAELNEKLFF.

The DNA for the CDR3 is TGTGCCAGCAGTGGGACAGGGGAGGGTTCACCCCTCCACTTT. Translated, it gives CASSGTGEGSPLHF. The V gene is TRBV12-3 or TRBV12-4, the J gene TRBJ1-6, with 10 bases matching TRBD1. The CDR3 sequence is 14 residues long. Unmatched junction bases numbered 4, after V lost 5 bases and J lost 9 bases.

The V and J genes are TRBV29-1 and TRBJ2-3; 7 bases fit TRBD2. The CDR3 is made up of 12 amino acids. Trimming removed 7 bases from V and 1 base from J; junction bases left unmatched: 2. The germline V gene has CDR1 SQVTM and CDR2 ANQGSEA. CDR3 sequence: CSGTSGTDTQYF. The CDR3 bases are TGCAGCGGAACTAGCGGCACAGATACGCAGTATTTT.

A word on this clonotype: This may stem from a read error, because a much larger clone lies one nucleotide away. The chain links TRBV7-2 to TRBJ1-6; the match to TRBD1 covers 9 bases. The CDR3 is made up of 15 amino acids. V lost 1 base, J lost 9 bases, and 4 bases stayed unmatched. Looked up from germline, CDR1 is SGHTA and CDR2 is FQGNSA. CDR3 sequence: CASSLEGDRVSPLHF. In nucleotides, the CDR3 is TGTGCCAGCAGCTTAGAGGGGGACAGGGTTTCACCCCTCCACTTT.

Concerning this clonotype itself: A read error may explain this, as a much larger clone is one base away. This chain links TRBV29-1 with TRBJ1-2, with D perhaps matching TRBD1 (5 bases). The length of the CDR3 is 10 residues. V lost 4 bases to trimming and J lost 7 bases, with 7 bases between them. Per the germline V gene, CDR1 is SQVTM and CDR2 is ANQGSEA. Here the CDR3 DNA reads TGCAGCGTTGCAGGGCGTGGCTACACCTTC. It translates to CSVAGRGYTF.

The CDR3 here is CASRWDANQPQHF. Here the CDR3 DNA reads TGTGCCAGTAGGTGGGACGCCAATCAGCCCCAGCATTTT. The chain employs TRBV19 and TRBJ1-5; possible D gene TRBD1, 5 bases. The CDR3 totals 13 residues. In germline, CDR1 is LNHDA, CDR2 SQIVND (reference sequence). V lost 6 bases and J 3 bases, leaving 9 bases between the germline ends.

This clonotype was seen at least ten times. The chain has TRBV9 and TRBJ1-2; 7 bases match TRBD1. V trimming: 0 bases; J trimming: 7 bases; junction bases outside the gene matches: 3. The CDR3 is 13 amino acids. In germline, CDR1 is SGDLS, CDR2 YYNGEE. The CDR3 sequence: CASSVGQGAGYTF. In nucleotides, the CDR3 is TGTGCCAGCAGCGTAGGACAGGGTGCTGGCTACACCTTC.

J is TRBJ2-7 and V is TRBV7-9; possibly TRBD1 for D (6 bases). The CDR3 loop spans 16 amino acids. Trimming shortened V by 5 bases and J by 2 bases, and 19 bases separated the two germline ends. Germline CDR1 reads SEHNR; CDR2 reads FQNEAQ (reference sequence). CDR3 amino acids: CASSQEGTRITYEQYF. The CDR3 DNA reads TGTGCCAGCAGCCAAGAAGGGACAAGAATAACCTACGAGCAGTACTTC.

This chain joins TRBV14 and TRBJ1-1, with D unresolved. The CDR3 runs 15 residues. The germline V and J ends were trimmed by 4 bases and 0 bases, with 12 bases remaining between them. Looked up from germline, CDR1 is SGHDN and CDR2 is FVKESK. In DNA, the CDR3 is TGTGCCAGCAGCCCACCATCCAGTCTGAACACTGAAGCTTTCTTT. Its translation is CASSPPSSLNTEAFF.

This chain uses TRBV5-4 with TRBJ1-1, with D tentatively TRBD1 (5 bases). The CDR3 runs 15 residues. V lost 1 base, J lost 1 base, and 11 bases lay in between. In germline, CDR1 is SGHNT, CDR2 YYREEE (reference sequence). CDR3 bases: TGTGCCAGCAGCTTGAGGGGAGGTGGGAACACTGAAGCTTTCTTT. As protein: CASSLRGGGNTEAFF.

This clonotype was found once. The CDR3 does not close with the conserved phenylalanine or tryptophan, likely indicating a read error. The DNA is omitted, as the CDR3 cannot be located on it reliably, and the CDR3 follows TCRdb's listing. This chain connects TRBV6-4 to TRBJ1-4; the table calls TRBD1, which could not be checked here. Germline V gene sequence: CDR1 MRHNA, CDR2 SNTAGT. 10 amino acids form the CDR3, both terminal residues included. The CDR3 loop reads CASSDPRQGL.

The V gene is TRBV15, the J gene TRBJ2-7; 8 bases match TRBD1. With V trimmed by 4 bases and J by 5 bases, 4 bases remained unmatched. Germline CDR1 reads LNHNV; CDR2 reads YYDKDF (reference sequence). The CDR3 has 13 amino acids. DNA of the CDR3: TGTGCCACCAGCATAAGGACAGGGAACGAGCAGTACTTC. Amino acid sequence: CATSIRTGNEQYF.

This clonotype was seen repeatedly, ten times or more. This chain connects TRBV25-1 to TRBJ1-5, with D uncertain. Deletions cut 5 bases from V and 0 bases from J, with 8 bases between. CDR1 is MGHDK and CDR2 is SYGVNS in the germline V gene. The CDR3 is 14 amino acids. The CDR3 region has the DNA TGTGCCAGCAGTCCGACGAGTAGCAATCAGCCCCAGCATTTT. This translates into CASSPTSSNQPQHF.

The chain combines TRBV7-7 with TRBJ2-5; 7 bases align to TRBD1. Germline values: CDR1 SSHAT, CDR2 FNYEAQ (reference sequence). The CDR3 spans 13 residues. CDR3 region: CASPDREQETQYF. The CDR3 DNA follows: TGTGCTAGCCCCGACAGGGAACAAGAGACCCAGTACTTC.

Comment on this clonotype: A junction boundary mismatches the germline segment, possibly from a read error. The chain recombines TRBV6-4 with TRBJ1-5; 8 bases are a match to TRBD1. CDR3 size: 18 residues. Germline-derived CDR1 and CDR2 are MRHNA and SNTAGT. The CDR3 bases are TGTGCCAGCAGTTACTCGTCAGGGGGCGCGGACCTTAATCAGCCCCAGCATTTT. It specifies CASSYSSGGADLNQPQHF.

CDR3 DNA: TGCGCCAGCAGCACGACTAGCGGGAGGGTCTACGAGCAGTACTTC. Translated: CASSTTSGRVYEQYF. The V gene is TRBV5-1, the J gene TRBJ2-7, with TRBD2 identical over 14 bases. Germline loops: CDR1 SGHRS, CDR2 YFSETQ. The trim removed 4 bases at V and 3 bases at J, leaving 3 bases unmatched. This CDR3 spans 15 amino acids. Full variable domain (outside the CDR3, taken from reference TRBV5-1 and TRBJ2-7): KAGVTQTPRYLIKTRGQQVTLSCSPISGHRSVSWYQQTPGQGLQFLFEYFSETQRNKGNFPGRFSGRQFSNSRSEMNVSTLELGDSALYLCASSTTSGRVYEQYFGPGTRLTVT.

Many counts were recorded for this clonotype. V usage is TRBV10-3 and J usage is TRBJ1-5, with D uncertain. Trimming cost V 7 bases and J 6 bases, with 13 bases left between them. This CDR3 spans 13 amino acids. Germline V gives CDR1 ENHRY, CDR2 SYGVKD. This CDR3 is CAINEKESQPQHF. CDR3 coding DNA: TGTGCCATCAATGAAAAAGAGAGTCAGCCCCAGCATTTT.

The chain carries TRBV2 and TRBJ1-5, with TRBD1 matching 8 bases. Germline V gives CDR1 SNHLY, CDR2 FYNNEI. There are 15 residues in the CDR3. The ends lost 7 bases at V and 2 bases at J; junction bases unmatched: 7. The CDR3: CASIRTGTRNQPQHF. CDR3 coding DNA: TGTGCCAGCATTAGGACAGGGACACGCAATCAGCCCCAGCATTTT.

This chain joins TRBV13 and TRBJ2-5, with 14 nucleotides matching TRBD2. Germline V CDR1 and CDR2: PRHDT, FYEKMQ (reference sequence). The CDR3 consists of 19 residues. V was clipped by 4 bases and J by 4 bases; unmatched bases: 14. CDR3 region: CASSSYLGTSGRTGETQYF. CDR3 sequence (DNA): TGTGCCAGCAGCTCTTACCTCGGGACTAGCGGGAGAACAGGAGAGACCCAGTACTTC.

In the case of this clonotype: This may stem from a read error, because a much larger clone lies one nucleotide away. DNA of the CDR3: TGTGCCATCAGTGATTACAGGGAAGAGACCCAGTACTTC. It translates to CAISDYREETQYF. The chain uses TRBV10-3 and TRBJ2-5, with TRBD1 as a possible D gene (6 bases). Germline V gene lookup returns CDR1 ENHRY and CDR2 SYGVKD. The CDR3 runs to 13 residues. V was pared by 3 bases and J by 3 bases, with 8 bases between.

Notes on this clonotype: A single base separates this from a much larger clone, so it may be a read error. The chain couples TRBV15 to TRBJ1-4; TRBD1 matches 8 bases. This CDR3 spans 16 amino acids. Germline V CDR1 and CDR2: LNHNV, YYDKDF (reference sequence). CDR3 amino acids: CASSSDHRGGNEKLFF. DNA for the CDR3: TGTGCCAGCAGCAGCGACCACAGGGGGGGGAATGAAAAACTGTTTTTT.

This sequence joins TRBV10-3 and TRBJ1-5; weak D call: TRBD1 (5 bases). Germline V gene sequence: CDR1 ENHRY, CDR2 SYGVKD. The CDR3 is 17 amino acids. Trimming shortened V by 10 bases and J by 3 bases, and 25 bases separated the two germline ends. The CDR3 reads CATLPAGLGAPNQPQHF. The CDR3 DNA reads as TGTGCCACCCTCCCAGCAGGTTTAGGGGCCCCCAATCAGCCCCAGCATTTT.

The chain links TRBV2 to TRBJ1-5; D not certain. There are 15 residues in the CDR3. Trimming took off 7 bases at V and 4 bases at J, with 17 bases between the two ends. Germline CDR1 reads SNHLY; CDR2 reads FYNNEI. In DNA, the CDR3 is TGTGCCAGCAACGAAGATCGCCTTCGGAATCAGCCCCAGCATTTT. Its translation is CASNEDRLRNQPQHF.

This clonotype was seen repeatedly, ten times or more. The V call is TRBV29-1, the J call TRBJ1-2; D might be TRBD1 (5 bases). Trimming took 4 bases from V and 8 from J, leaving 17 bases between them. CDR1 is SQVTM, CDR2 ANQGSEA, per germline. The CDR3 covers 13 residues. The CDR3 loop reads CSVGGEDIFGYTF. The CDR3 DNA sequence: TGCAGCGTTGGAGGAGAGGACATTTTCGGCTACACCTTC.

This rearrangement joins TRBV6-1 to TRBJ1-2, with D perhaps matching TRBD1 (6 bases). Trimming removed 9 bases at V and 8 bases at J, with 22 bases between. Per germline, CDR1 MNHNS and CDR2 SASEGT. This CDR3 is 14 amino acids long. This chain's CDR3 is CARSSPGQVIGYTF. CDR3 in DNA: TGTGCCAGGAGTTCCCCGGGACAAGTAATCGGCTACACCTTC.

This clonotype was seen ten or more times. The gene calls are TRBV24-1 and TRBJ1-5; a weak D match, TRBD1 (5 bases). Germline values: CDR1 KGHDR, CDR2 SFDVKD. This CDR3 has 15 amino acids. The V end was cut by 4 bases, the J end by 0 bases, with 9 bases between. This chain's CDR3 is CATSEGTNSNQPQHF. CDR3 bases: TGTGCCACCAGTGAAGGGACCAATAGCAATCAGCCCCAGCATTTT.

This clonotype was counted ten times or more. The chain employs TRBV10-3 and TRBJ1-5; D remains unclear. V was trimmed by 2 bases and J by 0 bases, leaving 8 bases between them. Germline loops: CDR1 ENHRY, CDR2 SYGVKD. This CDR3 has 15 residues. The CDR3 spells CAISEREYSNQPQHF. The CDR3 DNA follows: TGTGCCATCAGTGAGCGAGAATATAGCAATCAGCCCCAGCATTTT.

On this clonotype: A clone one base away is much larger, so this may be a read error. The chain is built from TRBV29-1 and TRBJ1-1; D remains ambiguous. The CDR3 sequence is 11 residues long. Germline V gene data show CDR1 as SQVTM and CDR2 as ANQGSEA. The CDR3 coding sequence is TGCAGCGTTGAAGACGGCTCTGAAGCTTCCTTT. It encodes CSVEDGSEASF.

The CDR3 DNA sequence: TGCAGCGAGGGACAACTTAACTATGGCTACACCTTC. Its protein product is CSEGQLNYGYTF. The gene calls are TRBV29-1 and TRBJ1-2; D possibly corresponds to TRBD1 (6 bases). In germline, CDR1 is SQVTM, CDR2 ANQGSEA. V dropped 7 bases and J dropped 1 base, with 10 bases sitting between them. The CDR3 sequence is 12 residues long.

This clonotype was observed a handful of times. The rearrangement uses TRBV4-1 and TRBJ2-2, with TRBD2 matching 9 bases. The J segment lost 5 bases and the V segment lost 2 bases, leaving 0 bases of the junction unmatched. Per germline, CDR1 MGHRA and CDR2 YSYEKL. The CDR3 sequence is 14 residues long. The CDR3 sequence is CASSQTSGTGELFF. The CDR3 DNA reads as TGCGCCAGCAGCCAAACTAGCGGGACCGGGGAGCTGTTTTTT.